This T cell receptor (beta chain) emerged from a study of lymphopenia after photon versus proton radiotherapy. The study's findings and limits: After lymphocyte nadir, photon-treated repertoires showed oligoclonal expansion, especially CD8+ Temra. Authors raise, but do not show, better survival with proton therapy.

This clone was detected a few times. Its specificity is unknown. The junction departs from the called germline gene at one end, perhaps through a read error. Profiling relied on immunoSEQ multiplex PCR, and the TCRdb table lists in-frame clones only, not all of them. Counted here are approximately 25,000 clones, roughly four fifths occurring once; the ten biggest clones make up around 21%. CDR1 SEHNR and CDR2 FQNEAQ come from the germline V gene (reference sequence). The CDR3 totals 14 residues. The chain combines TRBV7-9 with TRBJ1-5; the match to TRBD1 covers 7 bases. This specimen consisted of peripheral blood, obtained from a patient treated with proton-based radiotherapy. The receptor was derived from a woman in her seventies with pancreatic cancer. The CDR3 nucleotides are TGTGCCAGCAGCCCCCAGGGGGGCAAGCAGCCCCAGCATTTT. The encoded protein is CASSPQGGKQPQHF.